The present T cell receptor beta chain was sequenced within a study of shared clonotypes between healthy human individuals (dated by TCRdb to the early 2020s). General notes on the study: A couple of women and a few men aged 18 to 49 years were included in the cohort. For each donor, three plates each were used for CD4 naive and CD4 memory, two plates were used for CD8 naive, and one plate was used for CD8 memory. The study deeply sequenced blood TCR repertoires of several healthy adults to estimate repertoire size and the extent of clonotype sharing between individuals. To increase sequencing depth and limit assay-specific biases, different laboratories used diverse techniques to prepare libraries and sequence TCR repertoires. Each donor's leukapheresis produced roughly between roughly 0.85 and 9.5 billion PBMCs.

CD8 naive samples were obtained by positive selection for CCR7 among CD45RO-negative cells, yielding a CD45RA+CCR7+ population from which TemRA cells were excluded. The donors were healthy, HIV-negative adults with no recently reported acute infections or vaccinations. Every donor was a Caucasian adult residing in Nashville, Tennessee, USA. Blood was obtained by leukapheresis, after which PBMCs were separated by Ficoll-Histopaque density gradient centrifugation and cryopreserved in liquid nitrogen vapor phase. Purity and quantity of every magnetically sorted T cell population were checked by analytical flow cytometry. Each sorted fraction had its genomic DNA isolated and then quantified by UV absorbance on a Nanodrop 2000c. Paper-wide results and their limitations: Clonotypes shared by all four sorted-subset donors showed higher generation probabilities than non-shared clonotypes. Naive subsets generally had larger estimated clonotype richness than memory subsets. Rarefaction of sorted-subset datasets indicated incomplete sequencing despite the large sequencing depth. When a few donors were compared, the shared fraction of clonotypes was around 4.6% for naive CD4, 3% to 4% for naive CD8, more than 2% for memory CD4, and less than 0.5% for memory CD8. Sampling was limited to blood, and TCR repertoires in tissue likely differ from TCR repertoires in blood. Because the study included only a small number of donors, the genetic and exposure-history diversity represented was limited. Based on pairwise subsampling, the degree of clonotype sharing among donors was expected to be affected by sequencing depth.

Using the deep immunoSEQ assay, TCR CDR3 regions were amplified from genomic DNA by multiplex PCR. Extracted genomic DNA from each cell subset was distributed evenly across all wells of several immunoSEQ 96-well plates, and each plate was treated as a replicate. Each replicate PCR for sorted subsets received about 0.2 ug genomic DNA, equal to roughly 29,000 T cell genomes. Purified libraries were quantified with a Qubit 3.0 fluorometer, sized on a Bioanalyzer 2100, and re-quantified with the KAPA Library Quantification kit. A separate single-read 150-cycle Illumina NextSeq 550 flow cell was used to sequence each immunoSEQ 96-well plate. The authors processed their data as follows. Because only junctional sequences without quality scores were contained in the immunoSEQ output, filtering matching that applied to full-length reads could not be performed. Sequences were annotated with PyIR, a Python wrapper for IgBLAST v1.9, and V/J genes and CDR3 were assigned using IMGT germline references. Any read was removed if the V/J assignment was weak (E-value above 1e-6), the CDR3 was missing, or the read contained stop codons, out-of-frame junctions, or ambiguous translated residues. A V3J clonotype was defined by an identical inferred V gene, J gene, and CDR3 amino acid sequence. Percentage overlap between repertoires was calculated by dividing the number of shared unique clonotypes by the size of the smaller repertoire. Repertoire richness was assessed with RTK rarefaction, the Chao1 estimator, and Recon v2.1 estimates of unobserved clonotypes. Generation probabilities for all TCRbeta clonotypes obtained by the gDNA method from a handful of donors were computed using OLGA. The table comes from immuneACCESS by way of TCRdb, which keeps in-frame sequences with V and J called. Part of the clones is missing from these tables; in studies checked, under half for an unresolved V gene and the rest for unknown reasons. D and trimming were read from the DNA, whereas the V and J calls and clone size are those reported in that table. The sample table holds roughly 2.1 million clones, of which around 93% were seen once. The top ten hold roughly 1.8% of the sample.

V ends up 6 bases short and J 7 bases short, with an unmatched junction base count of 8. The CDR3, from cysteine to phenylalanine, totals 14 residues. Just the 42-base CDR3 DNA is kept, in frame starting at base 1. CDR1 SEHNR and CDR2 FQNEAQ were looked up in the germline V gene (reference sequence). A note on this clone: Its antigen remains unidentified. Base qualities are not at hand, and no much larger clone is one base apart. Other DNA variants within this sample encode the same CDR3.

The sequence was collected from a man younger than 35 in good health. Some clones in this sample may be carry-over from other donors' samples. What was sequenced was naive CD8+ T cells from PBMCs. The cell subset or site label corresponds to: CD45RA+CCR7+. The rearrangement combines TRBV7-9 with TRBJ2-7; TRBD2 aligns with 11 central bases. The encoded CDR3 is CASSPTSGSYEQYF. Here is the DNA: TGTGCCAGCAGTCCCACTAGCGGGAGTTATGAGCAGTACTTC.